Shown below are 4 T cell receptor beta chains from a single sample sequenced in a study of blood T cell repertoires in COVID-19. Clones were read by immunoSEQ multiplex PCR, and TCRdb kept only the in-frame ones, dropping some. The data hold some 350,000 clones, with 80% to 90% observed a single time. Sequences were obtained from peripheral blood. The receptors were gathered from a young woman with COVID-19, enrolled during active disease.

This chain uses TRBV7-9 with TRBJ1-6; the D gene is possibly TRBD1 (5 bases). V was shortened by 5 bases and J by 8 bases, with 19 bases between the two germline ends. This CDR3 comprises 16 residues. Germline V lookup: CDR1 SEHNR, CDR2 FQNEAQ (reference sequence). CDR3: CASSQVGGLFDSPLHF. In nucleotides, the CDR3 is TGTGCCAGCAGCCAAGTCGGGGGATTGTTTGATTCACCCCTCCACTTT.

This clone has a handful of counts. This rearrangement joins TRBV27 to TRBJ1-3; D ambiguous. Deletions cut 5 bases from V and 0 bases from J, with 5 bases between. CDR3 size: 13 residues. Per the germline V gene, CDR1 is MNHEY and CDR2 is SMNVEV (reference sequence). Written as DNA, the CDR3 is TGTGCCAGCAGTCTAAGCTCTGGAAACACCATATATTTT. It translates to CASSLSSGNTIYF.

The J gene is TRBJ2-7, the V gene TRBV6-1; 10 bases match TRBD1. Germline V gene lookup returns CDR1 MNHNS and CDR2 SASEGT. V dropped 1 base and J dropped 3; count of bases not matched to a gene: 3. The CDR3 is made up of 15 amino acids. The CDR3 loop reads CASSEGTGGNYEQYV. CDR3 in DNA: TGTGCCAGCAGTGAAGGGACAGGGGGAAACTACGAGCAGTACGTC.

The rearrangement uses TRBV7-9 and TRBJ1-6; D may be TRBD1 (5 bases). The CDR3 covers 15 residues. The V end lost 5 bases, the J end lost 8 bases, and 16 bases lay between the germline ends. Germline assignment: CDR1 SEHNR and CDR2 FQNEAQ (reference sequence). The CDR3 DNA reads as TGTGCCAGCAGCCTGCTGGCGGGAGGGGATTCACCCCTCCACTTT. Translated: CASSLLAGGDSPLHF.